This TCR beta chain was identified during a study of OX40 agonist ivuxolimab in advanced cancers. In the study overall: Partial responses occurred in Three dose-escalation patients, one with hepatocellular carcinoma and two with cutaneous melanoma. Notes on the study in general: At doses 0.1 to 3.0 mg/kg, CD4+ and CD8+ clones expanded.

A note on this clone: The antigen is not known.

The repertoire was sequenced with immunoSEQ multiplex PCR; TCRdb's copy has only in-frame clones and lacks some. Of about 50,000 clones listed, around 83% were seen once; the top ten hold roughly 0.6%. V lost 1 base, J lost 5 bases, and 6 bases lay in between. CDR1 is SEHNR and CDR2 is FQNEAQ in the germline V gene (reference sequence). This CDR3 is built from 13 residues. The chain couples TRBV7-9 to TRBJ1-5; the D is unclear. Sequencing used CD4+ or CD8+ T cells sorted from blood, obtained in a trial of the OX40 agonist ivuxolimab. This sequence originates from an adult with an advanced solid tumor such as melanoma, head and neck, liver or kidney cancer. The CDR3 region has the DNA TGTGCCAGCAGCTTAGAACGGGATCAGCCCCAGCATTTT. It specifies CASSLERDQPQHF.